These 17 T cell receptor beta chains originate from one sample sequenced in a study of beta chain features in type 1 diabetes. Every bit of the isolated RNA underwent reverse transcription, so sequencing read expressed TCRB transcripts. The repertoire was sequenced with immunoSEQ multiplex PCR; TCRdb's copy has only in-frame clones and lacks some. This sample carries roughly 400,000 clones, about 14% of them seen once, and the ten largest clones take roughly 0.04%. Sequenced: naive CD4+ T cells from blood. These receptors all come from a man aged 25-45 years in good health.

This clone was detected only a few times. This rearrangement joins TRBV18 to TRBJ2-5; the D is unclear. Deletions cut 1 base from V and 3 bases from J, with 6 bases between. Germline loops: CDR1 KGHSH, CDR2 LQKENI. This CDR3 is built from 13 residues. CDR3 sequence (DNA): TGTGCCAGCTCACCACGGACGGAAGAGACCCAGTACTTC. It encodes CASSPRTEETQYF.

The sample holds a few counts of this clone. This chain links TRBV19 with TRBJ2-3; 8 positions agree with TRBD1. J was trimmed by 6 bases and V by 5 bases; bases with no gene match: 7. The CDR3 contains 14 residues. Germline CDR1 LNHDA, CDR2 SQIVND (reference sequence). CDR3 sequence reads: CASSRTGFGDTQYF. CDR3 sequence (DNA): TGTGCCAGTAGTCGGACAGGGTTCGGGGATACGCAGTATTTT.

This chain's CDR3 is CASTPGPGAVETQYF. The CDR3 bases are TGTGCCAGTACCCCCGGTCCAGGGGCGGTGGAGACCCAGTACTTC. V gene TRBV19 combines with J gene TRBJ2-5; D may be TRBD1 (6 bases). Germline V gives CDR1 LNHDA, CDR2 SQIVND (reference sequence). V was clipped by 7 bases and J by 5 bases, with 20 bases between them. The CDR3 has 15 residues.

The rearrangement uses TRBV9 and TRBJ2-5; 9 nucleotides align to TRBD1. CDR3 length equals 16 residues. Germline CDR1 is SGDLS and CDR2 is YYNGEE. Trimming at V came to 0 bases and at J to 1 base, leaving 4 bases not matched to a gene. The CDR3 nucleotides read TGTGCCAGCAGCGTAGAGGGACAGGGAGCCCAAGAGACCCAGTACTTC. Its protein is CASSVEGQGAQETQYF.

Only a few counts were recorded for this clone. The chain has TRBV7-9 and TRBJ1-2, with D possibly TRBD1 on 6 matching bases. This CDR3 is built from 13 residues. The germline CDR1 and CDR2 sequences are SEHNR and FQNEAQ (reference sequence). V lost 5 bases and J 7 bases, leaving 14 bases between the germline ends. CDR3 coding DNA: TGTGCCAGCAGCCCCCAAACAGGGTTTGGCTACACCTTC. It specifies CASSPQTGFGYTF. The entire variable domain, with the rest obtained from reference TRBV7-9 and TRBJ1-2, is as follows: DTGVSQNPRHKITKRGQNVTFRCDPISEHNRLYWYRQTLGQGPEFLTYFQNEAQLEKSRLLSDRFSAERPKGSFSTLEIQRTEQGDSAMYLCASSPQTGFGYTFGSGTRLTVV.

The V and J genes are TRBV5-1 and TRBJ2-3, with D maybe TRBD2 (5 bases). V shed 3 bases and J shed 6 bases, with 14 bases lying between them. This CDR3 contains 14 residues. The germline V gene encodes CDR1 SGHRS and CDR2 YFSETQ. The CDR3 bases are TGCGCCAGCAGCTCGGGATCACCCTCGGATACGCAGTATTTT. Amino acids: CASSSGSPSDTQYF.

The rearrangement links TRBV4-3 to TRBJ2-3; D perhaps matches TRBD2 (6 bases). V was clipped by 0 bases and J by 1 base, with 8 bases between them. From germline, CDR1 is LGHNA and CDR2 YSLEER. CDR3 size: 15 residues. CDR3 DNA sequence: TGCGCCAGCAGCCAAGATCAGCGGGGCACAGATACGCAGTATTTT. It translates to CASSQDQRGTDTQYF.

This clone has only a few counts. The chain uses TRBV7-2 and TRBJ2-1, with D tentatively TRBD2 (5 bases). This CDR3 contains 14 residues. Trimming removed 5 bases from V and 5 bases from J, with 13 bases in between. CDR1 is SGHTA, CDR2 FQGNSA, per germline. CDR3: CASSQSSTHNEQFF. In nucleotides, the CDR3 is TGTGCCAGCAGCCAATCTAGCACGCACAATGAGCAGTTCTTC.

The V call is TRBV9, the J call TRBJ2-7, with 9 bases lining up with TRBD2. V lost 3 bases, J lost 3 bases, and 7 bases stayed unmatched. Per germline, CDR1 SGDLS and CDR2 YYNGEE. The CDR3 consists of 15 residues. The CDR3 coding sequence is TGTGCCAGCAGCGCCCTAGCGGGGCCGATCTACGAGCAGTACTTC. Translation: CASSALAGPIYEQYF.

This clone was observed a handful of times. V is TRBV12-5 and J is TRBJ1-2; 9 nucleotides line up with TRBD1. CDR3 length: 17 residues. Germline CDR1 LGHNT, CDR2 FRNRAP. V lost 3 bases to trimming and J lost 2 bases; unmatched junction nucleotides: 10. The CDR3 region is CASGFLGWTGENYGYTF. DNA for the CDR3: TGTGCTAGTGGTTTCCTAGGCTGGACAGGGGAGAACTATGGCTACACCTTC.

This sequence joins TRBV12-5 and TRBJ2-1, with D uncertain. The CDR3 is 11 residues long. Germline V gene sequence: CDR1 LGHNT, CDR2 FRNRAP. V shed 7 bases and J shed 8 bases, with 9 bases lying between them. The CDR3 protein is CASALSHEQFF. The CDR3 region has the DNA TGTGCTAGTGCACTCTCCCATGAGCAGTTCTTC.

The sample holds a few counts of this clone. The chain employs TRBV5-6 and TRBJ2-3, with D hard to call. Trimming cost V 4 bases and J 5 bases, with 8 bases left between them. CDR3 length: 12 residues. Germline V gene lookup returns CDR1 SGHDT and CDR2 YYEEEE. The chain's CDR3 is CASSPGGDTQYF. DNA of the CDR3: TGTGCCAGCAGCCCTGGCGGAGATACGCAGTATTTT.

This clone has a count of ten or more. The chain has TRBV7-2 and TRBJ1-4; D gene uncertain. Between the trimmed V and J ends, which lost 8 bases and 8 bases, there was a span of 9 bases. The CDR3 has 11 residues. Germline CDR1 reads SGHTA; CDR2 reads FQGNSA. This chain's CDR3 is CASRLSEKLFF. In DNA form, the CDR3 reads TGTGCCAGCCGCCTAAGCGAAAAACTGTTTTTT.

J is TRBJ2-7 and V is TRBV27, with a tentative D call TRBD2 (6 bases). V was shortened by 5 bases and J by 4 bases, with 21 bases between the two germline ends. The CDR3 has 16 residues. CDR1 and CDR2 (germline): MNHEY, SMNVEV (reference sequence). The chain's CDR3 is CASSRLPGLVPYEQYV. The CDR3 region has the DNA TGTGCCAGCAGTCGTCTTCCGGGACTGGTTCCTTACGAGCAGTACGTC.

This clone was picked up a small number of times. The chain recombines TRBV7-2 with TRBJ1-3, with TRBD1 matching over 7 bases. V gave up 2 bases and J gave up 3 bases; unmatched junction bases: 4. The CDR3 sequence is 15 residues long. CDR1 is SGHTA, CDR2 FQGNSA, per germline. The CDR3: CASSLRGLVGNTIYF. CDR3 nucleotide sequence: TGTGCCAGCAGCTTAAGGGGGCTGGTTGGAAACACCATATATTTT.

This rearrangement joins TRBV4-1 to TRBJ2-7; D gene uncertain. Germline CDR1 MGHRA, CDR2 YSYEKL. The CDR3 loop spans 15 amino acids. The V end lost 0 bases, the J end lost 2 bases, and 11 bases lay between the germline ends. The CDR3 coding sequence is TGCGCCAGCAGCCAAGATTTCCAGATTACCTACGAGCAGTACTTC. Its translation: CASSQDFQITYEQYF.

This clone was detected a few times. The J gene is TRBJ1-4, the V gene TRBV18; unclear D gene. The CDR3 covers 13 residues. V was cut by 3 bases and J by 6 bases, with 8 bases left in between. The germline V gene encodes CDR1 KGHSH and CDR2 LQKENI. The CDR3 nucleotides read TGTGCCAGCTCACCCACCGTGGATGAAAAACTGTTTTTT. Its translation: CASSPTVDEKLFF. Full variable domain (missing parts from reference TRBV18 and TRBJ1-4): NAGVMQNPRHLVRRRGQEARLRCSPMKGHSHVYWYRQLPEEGLKFMVYLQKENIIDESGMPKERFSAEFPKEGPSILRIQQVVRGDSAAYFCASSPTVDEKLFFGSGTQLSVL.